This paragraph reports one T cell receptor beta chain. This clone has more than one count but fewer than ten. This clone's antigen is unknown. Base qualities are not provided; no much larger clone lies one nucleotide away. The data belong to a study of cytotoxic CD8 clonotypes in ibrutinib-treated CLL (dated by TCRdb to about 2021). A note on the overall study: The cohort included roughly 15 treatment-naive and approximately eleven relapsed/refractory patients; approximately 17 were IGHV unmutated. Partial responses were observed in roughly 24 patients and complete responses in 2; after a median follow-up of about 69 months, remission was maintained in around 14 patients and progression was observed in roughly twelve. Samples at response were collected after a median of roughly 13 months of treatment, with a range of about 6 to 40 months. On average, each sample yielded 255,043 productive templates and tens of thousands of productive rearrangements. Of the approximately 86 people in the trial, around 25 had longitudinal samples available. Cryopreserved peripheral blood mononuclear cells were collected before treatment, at response, and at either disease progression or sustained remission. Patients were still on ibrutinib when every remission and progressive disease sample was collected. The study at large found these results: Public clonotypes were rare and either shrank or stayed stable during treatment, and the rise in clonality at ibrutinib response reflected expansion of private clonotypes. At ibrutinib response clonality went up, during sustained remission it held steady, and at progression it dropped back toward baseline. Baseline clonality exceeded that of age-matched healthy donors and correlated strongly with circulating CD8+ T-cell counts. Sustained-remission and progressing patients did not have matched sampling times, and lymph node repertoires were not examined.

CDR1 and CDR2 are read off the germline V gene as SGHDT and YYEEEE. The cysteine opens and the phenylalanine closes a CDR3 of 14 amino acids. This entry keeps only the CDR3 DNA: 42 bases, framed from base 1. From V the trimming removes 0 bases and from J it removes 9 bases, while the gene matches leave 5 bases of the junction unaccounted for. The time point label of this sample denotes: approximately 2 years on ibrutinib. Around 2 micrograms of genomic DNA were extracted from cryopreserved PBMCs for TCR beta library preparation. Longitudinal blood samples from CLL patients on ibrutinib monotherapy underwent high-throughput TCR beta sequencing. The patients took part in an open-label, single-center phase 2 trial of ibrutinib monotherapy. Each clonotype received, on average, 10x coverage in deep resolution sequencing performed on a MiSeq, where the target depth lay between 1 in 1 million and 1 in 200,000 T cells. The immunoSEQ hsTCRB Kit was used to generate TCR beta libraries. For the original study's pipeline: ImmunoSEQ Data Assistant and ImmunoSEQ Analyzer were used for data analysis, and V, D and J genes were assigned according to IMGT definitions. Clonality, which ranges from 0 to 1, was calculated by subtracting the normalized Shannon entropy of productive rearrangement frequencies from one. Only overrepresented clonotypes making up at least 0.05% of each patient's repertoire were included in the public clonotype analysis. Some 13 age-matched healthy donor repertoires from immuneACCESS served as clonality controls. Sourced from immuneACCESS, this table was stored by TCRdb with only in-frame sequences that have V and J called. A share of the clones is absent; for the studies checked, an unresolved V gene accounts for under half, and the remainder has no known explanation. D and trimming were read from the DNA, whereas the V and J calls and clone size are those reported in that table. The sample table contains about 26,000 clones; only one count was recorded for over 75% of them. The ten largest clonotypes hold 8% of the sample.

The TCR was taken from a human donor with chronic lymphocytic leukemia. Specimen: PBMCs, collected after 24 months of ibrutinib treatment. Rearrangement joined TRBV5-6 to TRBJ1-5, with TRBD1 matching 8 junction bases. CDR3 loop: CASSLAAGGGPQHF. DNA sequence: TGTGCCAGCAGCTTGGCGGCAGGGGGCGGGCCCCAGCATTTT. This CDR3, with the reference TRBV5-6 and TRBJ1-5 proteins standing in past its ends, gives the full variable domain DAGVTQSPTHLIKTRGQQVTLRCSPKSGHDTVSWYQQALGQGPQFIFQYYEEEERQRGNFPDRFSGHQFPNYSSELNVNALLLGDSALYLCASSLAAGGGPQHFGDGTRLSIL.